This T cell receptor beta chain comes out of a study of T cell changes during pregnancy in multiple sclerosis. J lost 7 bases, V lost 4 bases, and 5 bases had no gene match. CDR3 length: 14 residues. Germline CDR1 is SGHVS and CDR2 is FQNEAQ. Produced via immunoSEQ multiplex PCR; TCRdb's table is partial and in-frame only. The data hold 95,000 to 150,000 clones, with approximately 94% observed a single time. The source of this sequence is a female donor with multiple sclerosis, enrolled in a pregnancy study. The chain carries TRBV7-8 and TRBJ1-2, with 11 bases identical to TRBD1. Sample: peripheral blood, taken before pregnancy. In DNA form, the CDR3 reads TGTGCCAGCAGCTCCGGACAGGGGGCCGTTGGCTACACCTTC. Its protein is CASSSGQGAVGYTF.